The 15 T cell receptor beta chains listed next were all sequenced from one sample in a study of blood T cells in healthy people across ages. Sample-barcoded 5' priming and a J-beta primer mix drove a second PCR of about 7 to 11 cycles. A single record per CDR3 protein comes from TCRdb applying MiXCR to the 5' RACE reads. The repertoire holds roughly 1.6 million distinct CDR3 sequences, around 36% seen once, with roughly 10% in the top ten. Sequenced input: blood. Receptors originate from a woman in her twenties or thirties in good health.

V and J are TRBV5-1 and TRBJ2-7, with 11 bases identical to TRBD2. In germline, CDR1 is SGHRS, CDR2 YFSETQ. This CDR3 region has 15 residues. V lost 3 bases, J lost 6 bases, and 8 bases stayed unmatched. The CDR3 protein is CASSWVAGGPGEQYF. In nucleotides, the CDR3 is TGCGCCAGCAGCTGGGTAGCGGGGGGGCCCGGCGAGCAGTACTTC.

This clonotype was seen a handful of times. V gene TRBV29-1 combines with J gene TRBJ2-5; TRBD1 matches at 8 bases. The J call could be wrong; TRBJ2-7 is a better fit for the DNA end. Germline CDR1 and CDR2: SQVTM and ANQGSEA. This CDR3 is 13 amino acids long. The CDR3 spells CSVEGTGNGEQYF. Here the CDR3 DNA reads TGCAGCGTTGAAGGGACAGGGAATGGCGAGCAGTACTTC.

This clonotype has more than one count but fewer than ten. V is TRBV7-9 and J is TRBJ2-7; the match to TRBD1 covers 7 bases. The germline V gene has CDR1 SEHNR and CDR2 FQNEAQ (reference sequence). V trimming: 5 bases; J trimming: 0 bases; junction bases outside the gene matches: 10. There are 16 residues in the CDR3. In DNA, the CDR3 is TGTGCCAGCAGCCTCTCCCGGGACAGAAACTCCTACGAGCAGTACTTC. This sequence encodes CASSLSRDRNSYEQYF.

This clonotype has just a few counts. One end of the junction varies from germline; a read error may be responsible. The chain carries TRBV27 and TRBJ2-1, with 7 bases identical to TRBD2. The germline gives CDR1 MNHEY, CDR2 SMNVEV (reference sequence). CDR3 size: 18 residues. For the CDR3, the DNA is TGTGCCAACAGTTTATCCCCGCCCCTAGCGGAGACCTACAATGAGCAGTTCTTC. This encodes CANSLSPPLAETYNEQFF.

This rearrangement joins TRBV9 to TRBJ2-7; D is undetermined. This CDR3 is built from 16 residues. CDR1 is SGDLS, CDR2 YYNGEE, per germline. The V end was cut by 0 bases, the J end by 2 bases, with 15 bases between. CDR3: CASSVAAVGEAYEQYF. CDR3 coding DNA: TGTGCCAGCAGCGTAGCTGCGGTGGGCGAGGCCTACGAGCAGTACTTC.

This chain uses TRBV13 with TRBJ2-7; 9 nucleotides line up with TRBD2. Germline values: CDR1 PRHDT, CDR2 FYEKMQ (reference sequence). This CDR3 is 14 amino acids long. Trimming removed 5 bases from V and 6 bases from J; junction bases left unmatched: 8. As DNA, the CDR3 is TGTGCCAGCAGCCCCGGTGGTAGCGGGAGCGAGCAGTACTTC. It translates to CASSPGGSGSEQYF.

Here the CDR3 DNA reads TGTGCCAGCCGACGCGAGCCCCTCACAGATACGCAGTATTTT. Translated, it gives CASRREPLTDTQYF. The rearrangement joins TRBV6-1 to TRBJ2-3; D gene ambiguous. CDR3 length: 14 residues. V shed 8 bases and J shed 2 bases, with 14 bases lying between them. The germline V gene encodes CDR1 MNHNS and CDR2 SASEGT.

This clonotype came up a few times. This chain uses TRBV6-5 with TRBJ2-3; D may be TRBD2 (5 bases). The CDR3 spans 15 residues. V was pared by 6 bases and J by 0 bases, with 13 bases between. CDR1 is MNHEY, CDR2 SVGAGI, per germline. This CDR3 reads CASRPDYASTDTQYF. The CDR3 nucleotides read TGTGCCAGCAGACCCGACTACGCTAGCACAGATACGCAGTATTTT.

This clonotype has just a few counts. This chain connects TRBV6-1 to TRBJ1-4; a possible D gene is TRBD1 (5 bases). Germline V gene sequence: CDR1 MNHNS, CDR2 SASEGT. The ends were cut back, 6 bases at V and 8 bases at J, with 16 bases in the middle. This CDR3 region has 14 residues. CDR3 sequence (DNA): TGTGCCAGCAGCGTAACCGGGACCCCGGAAAAACTGTTTTTT. Its protein is CASSVTGTPEKLFF.

At least ten counts were recorded for this clonotype. V and J are TRBV7-2 and TRBJ1-2; D might be TRBD1 (5 bases). The germline V and J ends were trimmed by 4 bases and 3 bases, with 18 bases remaining between them. This CDR3 region has 16 residues. Germline V CDR1 and CDR2: SGHTA, FQGNSA. The DNA for the CDR3 is TGTGCCAGCAGCTCGATGTCGGGACGGTCCGACTATGGCTACACCTTC. It specifies CASSSMSGRSDYGYTF.

The rearrangement joins TRBV12-5 to TRBJ2-1, with 14 nucleotides matching TRBD2. Germline CDR1 LGHNT, CDR2 FRNRAP. After removal of 6 bases from V and 5 bases from J, the junction contained 3 bases not matched to a gene. This CDR3 is 15 amino acids long. The CDR3 DNA reads TGTGCTAGTGGCAGACTAGCGGGAGGGAACAATGAGCAGTTCTTC. Its translation: CASGRLAGGNNEQFF.

The chain recombines TRBV20-1 with TRBJ2-1; 11 bases map to TRBD2. Germline lookup yields CDR1 DFQATT and CDR2 SNEGSKA (reference sequence). The CDR3 length is 16 residues. The V segment lost 4 bases and the J segment 7 bases; nucleotides outside the gene matches: 12. The CDR3 reads CSANARLAGSSNEQFF. Here the CDR3 DNA reads TGCAGTGCTAACGCTCGACTAGCGGGAAGTAGTAATGAGCAGTTCTTC.

The chain carries TRBV9 and TRBJ2-1; TRBD2 agrees at 12 bases. Germline CDR1 reads SGDLS; CDR2 reads YYNGEE. The CDR3 totals 18 residues. V shed 0 bases and J 2 bases; nucleotides not matched to a gene: 6. CDR3 nucleotides: TGTGCCAGCAGCGTAGCTCCTAGCGGGAGGGGACCCTACAATGAGCAGTTCTTC. Its translation is CASSVAPSGRGPYNEQFF.

The CDR3 coding sequence is TGCAGCGTTGACTTATTTGGGGGAGGGAAAGAGCAGTACTTC. This translates into CSVDLFGGGKEQYF. The rearrangement uses TRBV29-1 and TRBJ2-7; 7 bases match TRBD2. Trimming removed 3 bases from V and 7 bases from J; junction bases left unmatched: 12. The CDR3 is 14 amino acids. Germline lookup yields CDR1 SQVTM and CDR2 ANQGSEA.

This clonotype came up a few times. The J gene is TRBJ2-2, the V gene TRBV5-1; the D is unclear. Germline CDR1 SGHRS, CDR2 YFSETQ. V was shortened by 0 bases and J by 6 bases, with 9 bases between the two germline ends. The CDR3 spans 14 residues. The DNA for the CDR3 is TGCGCCAGCAGCTTGGATGTCCTCCCCGGGGAGCTGTTTTTT. Amino acids: CASSLDVLPGELFF.